Presented here are 29 T cell receptor beta chains from one specimen sequenced in a study of cytomegalovirus exposure and HLA in healthy donors. The method was immunoSEQ multiplex PCR; TCRdb's version includes in-frame clones alone and lacks a portion of them. The sample shows some 250,000 clones, less than 95% of them seen only once. Sequencing used PBMCs. The source is a woman aged 25 to 45 in good health and CMV-seronegative.

The J gene is TRBJ2-3, the V gene TRBV27; D could derive from TRBD1 or TRBD2 (5 bases each). V was cut by 3 bases and J by 2 bases, with 12 bases left in between. The CDR3 consists of 15 residues. Germline-derived CDR1 and CDR2 are MNHEY and SMNVEV (reference sequence). The CDR3 DNA reads TGTGCCAGCAGTTTGGGGGTGGGGGACACAGATACGCAGTATTTT. Amino acids: CASSLGVGDTDTQYF.

The rearrangement joins TRBV11-3 to TRBJ2-1, with TRBD2 matching 7 bases. V lost 1 base and J lost 3; bases outside the gene matches: 6. Germline CDR1 SGHNT, CDR2 YENEEA. The CDR3 is 16 amino acids. This CDR3 is CASSLVGLAVYNEQFF. The CDR3 region has the DNA TGTGCCAGCAGCTTAGTAGGGCTAGCGGTCTACAATGAGCAGTTCTTC.

This clone showed up just a few times. The CDR3 bases are TGTGCCACCAGCACCGGCACCGGGGAGCTGTTTTTT. This codes for CATSTGTGELFF. This chain connects TRBV15 to TRBJ2-2; D gene unclear. From germline, CDR1 is LNHNV and CDR2 YYDKDF (reference sequence). V was trimmed by 4 bases and J by 4 bases, leaving 4 bases between them. The CDR3 runs to 12 residues.

The chain uses TRBV9 and TRBJ2-1; D may be TRBD1 (6 bases). The CDR3 runs 16 residues. Germline values: CDR1 SGDLS, CDR2 YYNGEE. Deletions cut 2 bases from V and 0 bases from J, with 12 bases between. The CDR3 is CASSVSGHRSYNEQFF. The CDR3 coding sequence is TGTGCCAGCAGCGTCTCGGGACACCGCTCCTACAATGAGCAGTTCTTC. The full variable domain, rest sourced from reference TRBV9 and TRBJ2-1, is DSGVTQTPKHLITATGQRVTLRCSPRSGDLSVYWYQQSLDQGLQFLIQYYNGEERAKGNILERFSAQQFPDLHSELNLSSLELGDSALYFCASSVSGHRSYNEQFFGPGTRLTVL.

V usage is TRBV27 and J usage is TRBJ2-7; TRBD1 matches 11 bases. Looked up from germline, CDR1 is MNHEY and CDR2 is SMNVEV (reference sequence). Unmatched junction bases numbered 10, after V lost 5 bases and J lost 7 bases. The CDR3 extends over 15 amino acids. The DNA for the CDR3 is TGTGCCAGCAGTCCCTGGGACAGGGGGGTGTATGAGCAGTACTTC. Translating it yields CASSPWDRGVYEQYF.

The chain couples TRBV6-5 to TRBJ2-7; no definite D call. V was clipped by 3 bases and J by 0 bases, with 12 bases between them. Germline V gene data show CDR1 as MNHEY and CDR2 as SVGAGI. The CDR3 loop spans 15 amino acids. In DNA form, the CDR3 reads TGTGCCAGCAGTTATTCGCGTGTAAGCTCCTACGAGCAGTACTTC. It specifies CASSYSRVSSYEQYF.

The genes are TRBV5-1 and TRBJ2-7, with D perhaps matching TRBD1 (5 bases). V lost 0 bases to trimming and J lost 3 bases, with 10 bases between them. There are 14 residues in the CDR3. In germline, CDR1 is SGHRS, CDR2 YFSETQ. The CDR3 sequence: CASSLVQGNYEQYF. The CDR3 bases are TGCGCCAGCAGCTTGGTTCAGGGTAACTACGAGCAGTACTTC. The whole variable domain, filled in from reference TRBV5-1 and TRBJ2-7, reads KAGVTQTPRYLIKTRGQQVTLSCSPISGHRSVSWYQQTPGQGLQFLFEYFSETQRNKGNFPGRFSGRQFSNSRSEMNVSTLELGDSALYLCASSLVQGNYEQYFGPGTRLTVT.

This chain uses TRBV4-1 with TRBJ1-5; tentatively, D is TRBD1 (5 bases). The V and J ends lost 3 bases and 4 bases respectively, with 10 bases between them. The germline gives CDR1 MGHRA, CDR2 YSYEKL. The CDR3 spans 14 residues. Written as DNA, the CDR3 is TGCGCCAGCAGCCAGCAGGGTTTTAATCAGCCCCAGCATTTT. It specifies CASSQQGFNQPQHF.

This chain uses TRBV9 with TRBJ2-3, with 9 bases that match TRBD1. Germline CDR1 is SGDLS and CDR2 is YYNGEE. This CDR3 has 16 amino acids. Trimming at V came to 0 bases and at J to 0 bases, leaving 2 bases not matched to a gene. In DNA, the CDR3 is TGTGCCAGCAGCGTAGGAGGGACAGGGAGCACAGATACGCAGTATTTT. Amino acid sequence: CASSVGGTGSTDTQYF.

The gene calls are TRBV19 and TRBJ1-5, with TRBD1 matching over 8 bases. CDR3 length: 17 residues. Per the germline V gene, CDR1 is LNHDA and CDR2 is SQIVND (reference sequence). With V trimmed by 10 bases and J by 11 bases, 25 bases remained unmatched. CDR3: CATTETGTGLGSLTQHF. The CDR3 nucleotides are TGTGCCACAACGGAAACAGGGACAGGCCTTGGATCATTGACCCAGCATTTT.

The CDR3 loop is CATSQGITGELFF. DNA of the CDR3: TGTGCCACGTCACAGGGTATAACCGGGGAGCTGTTTTTT. The rearrangement joins TRBV6-1 to TRBJ2-2, with TRBD1 as a possible D gene (6 bases). Germline values: CDR1 MNHNS, CDR2 SASEGT. The CDR3 has 13 residues. V was clipped by 10 bases and J by 5 bases, with 14 bases between them.

The chain employs TRBV6-6 and TRBJ2-1; D is possibly TRBD1 (5 bases). Germline values: CDR1 MNHNY, CDR2 SVGAGI (reference sequence). V lost 4 bases to trimming and J lost 2 bases, with 12 bases between them. The CDR3 sequence is 15 residues long. In DNA form, the CDR3 reads TGTGCCAGCAGTTTGGGGCCAGGGACCTACAATGAGCAGTTCTTC. Translation gives CASSLGPGTYNEQFF.

This clone showed up just once. The rearrangement uses TRBV28 and TRBJ2-2; the match to TRBD2 covers 8 bases. CDR3 length equals 14 residues. The V gene end was trimmed by 6 bases and the J gene end by 6 bases; junction bases not matched to a gene: 6. CDR1 and CDR2 (germline): MDHEN, SYDVKM. CDR3 sequence (DNA): TGTGCCAGCAGCAGAAGCGGGAGTGCCGGGGAGCTGTTTTTT. It yields the protein CASSRSGSAGELFF.

The DNA for the CDR3 is TGTGCCAGTAGTAGGGCCAGGGGGCGATACGAGCAGTACTTC. Protein sequence: CASSRARGRYEQYF. The chain has TRBV19 and TRBJ2-7, with 8 nucleotides matching TRBD1. Germline V gene sequence: CDR1 LNHDA, CDR2 SQIVND (reference sequence). The CDR3 is 14 residues long. V gave up 4 bases and J gave up 4 bases; unmatched junction bases: 6.

The chain joins TRBV11-2 to TRBJ2-5; no reliable D call. Germline V gives CDR1 SGHAT, CDR2 FQNNGV. The CDR3 covers 14 residues. V was clipped by 1 base and J by 0 bases, with 6 bases between them. The chain's CDR3 is CASSLGGNQETQYF. In nucleotides, the CDR3 is TGTGCCAGCAGCTTAGGAGGAAACCAAGAGACCCAGTACTTC. Filled out from reference TRBV11-2 and TRBJ2-5, the complete variable domain reads EAGVAQSPRYKIIEKRQSVAFWCNPISGHATLYWYQQILGQGPKLLIQFQNNGVVDDSQLPKDRFSAERLKGVDSTLKIQPAKLEDSAVYLCASSLGGNQETQYFGPGTRLLVL.

V usage is TRBV29-1 and J usage is TRBJ2-1, with 7 bases identical to TRBD2. The V gene end was trimmed by 4 bases and the J gene end by 0 bases; junction bases not matched to a gene: 9. CDR3 length: 16 residues. Germline CDR1 reads SQVTM; CDR2 reads ANQGSEA. DNA for the CDR3: TGCAGCGTTGGCGGCGGGAGTCTTAGCTCCTACAATGAGCAGTTCTTC. Encoded protein: CSVGGGSLSSYNEQFF.

V and J are TRBV9 and TRBJ2-3; TRBD2 might be the D (5 bases). Germline V lookup: CDR1 SGDLS, CDR2 YYNGEE. The V end lost 4 bases, the J end lost 3 bases, and 15 bases lay between the germline ends. The CDR3 has 15 amino acids. The CDR3 DNA sequence: TGTGCCAGCAGCCCCTGGACTGGCGAGACAGATACGCAGTATTTT. Amino acids: CASSPWTGETDTQYF.

The V gene is TRBV7-9, the J gene TRBJ1-3; tentative D call: TRBD1 (5 bases). This CDR3 comprises 16 residues. CDR1 is SEHNR, CDR2 FQNEAQ, per germline (reference sequence). The germline V and J ends were trimmed by 4 bases and 6 bases, with 19 bases remaining between them. The CDR3 region is CASSSFRDAMQNTIYF. In nucleotides, the CDR3 is TGTGCCAGCAGCTCTTTCCGGGACGCGATGCAAAACACCATATATTTT.

The chain is built from TRBV6-5 and TRBJ2-7; D is unclear. The CDR3 contains 15 residues. V lost 0 bases, J lost 4 bases, and 13 bases lay in between. CDR1 MNHEY and CDR2 SVGAGI come from the germline V gene. CDR3 nucleotides: TGTGCCAGCAGTTACTCAACGAGGAGTACTTACGAGCAGTACTTC. It translates to CASSYSTRSTYEQYF.

J is TRBJ2-7 and V is TRBV6-5, with TRBD1 identical over 8 bases. After removal of 0 bases from V and 2 bases from J, the junction contained 3 bases not matched to a gene. Germline V gene lookup returns CDR1 MNHEY and CDR2 SVGAGI. This CDR3 contains 15 residues. The CDR3, as DNA: TGTGCCAGCAGTTACTCATTCAGGGGGCCCTACGAGCAGTACTTC. It encodes CASSYSFRGPYEQYF.

The chain has TRBV5-4 and TRBJ2-3; D might be TRBD1 or TRBD2, each matching 5 bases. V was shortened by 3 bases and J by 1 base, with 9 bases between the two germline ends. CDR1 is SGHNT, CDR2 YYREEE, per germline (reference sequence). The CDR3 is made up of 14 amino acids. The CDR3 here is CASSSRDRTDTQYF. As DNA, the CDR3 is TGTGCCAGCAGCTCCAGGGACCGCACAGATACGCAGTATTTT.

This clone was seen just once. The chain links TRBV6-1 to TRBJ2-7; D gene uncertain. The CDR3 has 10 amino acids. Germline CDR1 is MNHNS and CDR2 is SASEGT. V dropped 4 bases and J dropped 3 bases, with 1 base sitting between them. The CDR3 nucleotides are TGTGCCAGCAGTGTCTACGAGCAGTACTTC. Residues: CASSVYEQYF.

The CDR3 reads CASSESGDTQYF. The CDR3 DNA reads TGTGCCAGCAGTGAATCGGGCGATACGCAGTATTTT. The chain is built from TRBV11-3 and TRBJ2-3; unclear D gene. This CDR3 is 12 amino acids long. Germline V gene sequence: CDR1 SGHNT, CDR2 YENEEA. V lost 6 bases and J 6 bases, leaving 10 bases between the germline ends.

This clone was seen a few times. The chain is built from TRBV7-2 and TRBJ2-1; the match to TRBD1 covers 10 bases. Germline V lookup: CDR1 SGHTA, CDR2 FQGNSA. This CDR3 contains 14 residues. J gave up 5 bases and V 4 bases, and 2 bases lay outside the gene matches. CDR3 in DNA: TGTGCCAGCAGCTCGGACAGGGGGGACAATGAGCAGTTCTTC. Translation gives CASSSDRGDNEQFF.

The chain combines TRBV28 with TRBJ2-7; 11 positions match TRBD1. This CDR3 spans 19 amino acids. CDR1 MDHEN and CDR2 SYDVKM come from the germline V gene. V dropped 5 bases and J dropped 2; count of bases not matched to a gene: 17. CDR3 bases: TGTGCCAGCAGTCCAACGCCGAGGACAGGGGGCCCGCGACCCTACGAGCAGTACTTC. Encoded protein: CASSPTPRTGGPRPYEQYF.

The chain uses TRBV5-4 and TRBJ2-2; D is possibly TRBD1 (5 bases). The germline V gene encodes CDR1 SGHNT and CDR2 YYREEE (reference sequence). V lost 4 bases and J 1 base, leaving 8 bases between the germline ends. The CDR3 loop spans 14 amino acids. The CDR3 reads CASSLGQNTGELFF. CDR3 in DNA: TGTGCCAGCAGCCTTGGACAGAACACCGGGGAGCTGTTTTTT.

V and J are TRBV5-1 and TRBJ2-3; no firm D call. The germline V and J ends were trimmed by 1 base and 6 bases, with 12 bases remaining between them. The germline CDR1 and CDR2 sequences are SGHRS and YFSETQ. The CDR3 has 14 residues. The CDR3 spells CASSLSYSPDTQYF. The CDR3 DNA sequence: TGCGCCAGCAGCTTGTCCTACTCGCCCGATACGCAGTATTTT. Filled out from reference TRBV5-1 and TRBJ2-3, the complete variable domain reads KAGVTQTPRYLIKTRGQQVTLSCSPISGHRSVSWYQQTPGQGLQFLFEYFSETQRNKGNFPGRFSGRQFSNSRSEMNVSTLELGDSALYLCASSLSYSPDTQYFGPGTRLTVL.

This chain links TRBV19 with TRBJ1-2, with D hard to call. From germline, CDR1 is LNHDA and CDR2 SQIVND (reference sequence). CDR3 size: 12 residues. Between the trimmed V and J ends, which lost 9 bases and 2 bases, there was a span of 10 bases. The CDR3 DNA sequence: TGTGCCAGCCGGGCCTCGAACTATGGCTACACCTTC. Translated: CASRASNYGYTF.

The chain is built from TRBV10-3 and TRBJ2-2, with TRBD2 matching 9 bases. Trimming took 7 bases from V and 4 from J; bases not matched to a gene: 10. The germline V gene has CDR1 ENHRY and CDR2 SYGVKD. The CDR3 extends over 16 amino acids. This CDR3 is CAIKARGGPGTGELFF. In nucleotides, the CDR3 is TGTGCCATCAAGGCGCGGGGGGGACCGGGCACCGGGGAGCTGTTTTTT.